This T cell receptor (beta chain) was captured by sequencing in a study of blood T cell repertoires in COVID-19. Across the whole study: Material from acute and convalescent COVID-19 was sourced from the United States, Italy and Spain. T cells, B-cell-depleted T cells, or PBMCs provided the cDNA or gDNA that served as material.

Individuals aged about 18 to 90 years were recruited from fewer than 25 US areas. Which cohort a participant joined came from the clinical history participants gave. Assay: immunoSEQ multiplex PCR; the TCRdb copy retains only in-frame clones and omits some. Of about 210,000 clones in the sample, around 88% were seen once. Germline values: CDR1 SGHTA, CDR2 FQGNSA. The CDR3 has 19 residues. Unmatched junction bases numbered 9, after V lost 3 bases and J lost 4 bases. This receptor was identified in a woman between 40 and 50 years old with acute COVID-19. The sample consisted of PBMCs or T cells enriched from blood (not recorded which). J is TRBJ2-1 and V is TRBV7-2; TRBD2 agrees at 16 bases. CDR3 bases: TGTGCCAGCAGCTTCTCCGGGACTAGCGGGGGGGGTCCGTACAATGAGCAGTTCTTC. Translation: CASSFSGTSGGGPYNEQFF.